The next 31 T cell receptor beta chains were all read from a single sample in a study of Ad26.COV2.S vaccination and SARS-CoV-2 variants. Documented treatment: roughly 20 received Ad26.COV2.S at low or high dose, single or two shots; several received placebo; per-sample allocation not given. Samples analyzed were those drawn on day 63 after the first vaccine or placebo injection. The data were produced by immunoSEQ multiplex PCR, yet TCRdb's version contains in-frame clones alone and is incomplete. The table has 400,000 to 450,000 clones, around nine tenths seen once. This sample comprised peripheral blood, obtained in a trial of Ad26.COV2.S vaccine versus placebo. Receptors originate from a person between 18 and 60 years old who received the Ad26.COV2.S COVID-19 vaccine or a placebo.

The chain uses TRBV6-4 and TRBJ2-3; D is perhaps TRBD2 (5 bases). The CDR3 extends over 13 amino acids. Germline CDR1 reads MRHNA; CDR2 reads SNTAGT. Deletions cut 3 bases from V and 5 bases from J, with 9 bases between. Written as DNA, the CDR3 is TGTGCCAGCAGTGAACTGGCGGGAGATACGCAGTATTTT. Its translation is CASSELAGDTQYF.

The V call is TRBV28, the J call TRBJ1-2, with D tentatively TRBD1 (5 bases). V was trimmed by 2 bases and J by 3 bases, leaving 7 bases between them. Germline CDR1 reads MDHEN; CDR2 reads SYDVKM. CDR3 length: 13 residues. CDR3 DNA: TGTGCCAGCAGTTTACGGGACTACTATGGCTACACCTTC. Protein sequence: CASSLRDYYGYTF.

The chain joins TRBV2 to TRBJ2-7, with 11 positions matching TRBD1. The CDR3 totals 14 residues. With 7 bases clipped from V and 3 bases from J, the junction kept 5 bases outside the gene matches. Germline loops: CDR1 SNHLY, CDR2 FYNNEI. CDR3 DNA sequence: TGTGCCAGCAATGTGGGACAGGGGGTCTACGAGCAGTACTTC. Amino acids: CASNVGQGVYEQYF.

The chain combines TRBV19 with TRBJ1-4; D is ambiguous. Germline V CDR1 and CDR2: LNHDA, SQIVND (reference sequence). The CDR3 extends over 15 amino acids. Trimming took 4 bases from V and 0 from J, leaving 9 bases between them. CDR3 bases: TGTGCCAGTAGTACCCCCGGGGCAACTAATGAAAAACTGTTTTTT. Protein product: CASSTPGATNEKLFF.

This clone was seen more than once but under ten times. The chain is built from TRBV9 and TRBJ2-7; no clear D. The V and J ends lost 4 bases and 3 bases respectively, with 17 bases between them. There are 15 residues in the CDR3. Germline V CDR1 and CDR2: SGDLS, YYNGEE. CDR3 loop: CASSPTESWIYEQYF. The CDR3, as DNA: TGTGCCAGCAGCCCCACGGAGAGTTGGATCTACGAGCAGTACTTC.

The chain has TRBV29-1 and TRBJ2-7; maybe TRBD1 (5 bases). V was clipped by 0 bases and J by 1 base, with 13 bases between them. CDR3 length equals 15 residues. The V gene's germline CDR1 is SQVTM and CDR2 ANQGSEA. CDR3 in amino acids: CSVEDEGRGSYEQYF. CDR3 nucleotides: TGCAGCGTTGAAGATGAAGGAAGGGGTTCCTACGAGCAGTACTTC.

This chain joins TRBV11-2 and TRBJ2-1, with 10 bases lining up with TRBD2. CDR3 length: 16 amino acids. The ends lost 3 bases at V and 3 bases at J; junction bases unmatched: 5. Per germline, CDR1 SGHAT and CDR2 FQNNGV. In DNA, the CDR3 is TGTGCCAGCAGCTTGAGCGGGAGGGCTCTCTACAATGAGCAGTTCTTC. Its protein is CASSLSGRALYNEQFF.

This chain joins TRBV18 and TRBJ1-1, with D possibly being TRBD1 (6 bases). CDR3 length: 15 residues. Trimming took off 0 bases at V and 1 base at J, with 9 bases between the two ends. CDR1 is KGHSH and CDR2 is LQKENI in the germline V gene. The CDR3 loop reads CASSPPGGSNTEAFF. DNA for the CDR3: TGTGCCAGCTCACCACCGGGGGGCTCGAACACTGAAGCTTTCTTT. Variable domain in full (rest from reference TRBV18 and TRBJ1-1): NAGVMQNPRHLVRRRGQEARLRCSPMKGHSHVYWYRQLPEEGLKFMVYLQKENIIDESGMPKERFSAEFPKEGPSILRIQQVVRGDSAAYFCASSPPGGSNTEAFFGQGTRLTVV.

J is TRBJ2-3 and V is TRBV7-8; D is possibly TRBD2 (7 bases). Trimming shortened V by 3 bases and J by 3 bases, and 25 bases separated the two germline ends. The CDR3 runs to 19 residues. Germline CDR1 and CDR2: SGHVS and FQNEAQ. The CDR3 loop reads CASSFSASARGGGTDTQYF. DNA of the CDR3: TGTGCCAGCAGCTTCTCTGCTAGCGCGAGAGGGGGGGGGACAGATACGCAGTATTTT.

This chain uses TRBV11-2 with TRBJ2-5; D call uncertain. V dropped 0 bases and J dropped 5 bases, with 10 bases sitting between them. The CDR3 loop spans 14 amino acids. Germline V gives CDR1 SGHAT, CDR2 FQNNGV. CDR3 sequence: CASSLEFLGETQYF. The CDR3 nucleotides read TGTGCCAGCAGCTTAGAATTTCTGGGGGAGACCCAGTACTTC.

The V and J genes are TRBV7-6 and TRBJ2-7; 9 bases match TRBD2. V shed 3 bases and J 4 bases; nucleotides not matched to a gene: 7. The CDR3 loop spans 15 amino acids. In germline, CDR1 is SGHVS, CDR2 FNYEAQ. The CDR3 protein is CASSFAPGLAYEQYF. In nucleotides, the CDR3 is TGTGCCAGCAGCTTTGCACCGGGACTAGCATACGAGCAGTACTTC.

CDR3 residues: CASSFGVDYGYTF. The CDR3 DNA is TGTGCCAGCAGCTTCGGCGTAGACTATGGCTACACCTTC. V is TRBV7-2 and J is TRBJ1-2; D is uncertain. This CDR3 has 13 amino acids. Trimming shortened V by 3 bases and J by 3 bases, and 8 bases separated the two germline ends. Germline CDR1 SGHTA, CDR2 FQGNSA. The full variable domain, its missing parts supplied by reference TRBV7-2 and TRBJ1-2, is GAGVSQSPSNKVTEKGKDVELRCDPISGHTALYWYRQSLGQGLEFLIYFQGNSAPDKSGLPSDRFSAERTGGSVSTLTIQRTQQEDSAVYLCASSFGVDYGYTFGSGTRLTVV.

This clone has a single count. This chain links TRBV5-4 with TRBJ2-5, with TRBD2 matching 11 bases. With 4 bases clipped from V and 3 bases from J, the junction kept 5 bases outside the gene matches. This CDR3 is 15 amino acids long. Germline V gene lookup returns CDR1 SGHNT and CDR2 YYREEE (reference sequence). The CDR3 region is CASSKGTSGEETQYF. Here the CDR3 DNA reads TGTGCCAGCAGCAAGGGGACTAGCGGCGAAGAGACCCAGTACTTC.

The chain links TRBV11-2 to TRBJ2-2; no reliable D call. The CDR3 consists of 14 residues. CDR1 is SGHAT and CDR2 is FQNNGV in the germline V gene. Trimming left V 3 bases short and J 6 bases short, with 11 bases between. CDR3 in DNA: TGTGCCAGCAGCTTTTTGAGCCACCCCGGGGAGCTGTTTTTT. Translated, it gives CASSFLSHPGELFF.

The genes are TRBV5-4 and TRBJ2-7; 9 bases match TRBD1. CDR3 length: 14 residues. Trimming removed 4 bases from V and 5 bases from J; junction bases left unmatched: 7. Per germline, CDR1 SGHNT and CDR2 YYREEE (reference sequence). CDR3 DNA: TGTGCCAGCAGCCTAGGGACAGGGCCCCACGAGCAGTACTTC. Residues: CASSLGTGPHEQYF.

The V and J genes are TRBV7-2 and TRBJ2-1, with TRBD2 matching over 9 bases. The CDR3 consists of 15 residues. The V and J ends lost 2 bases and 2 bases, in that order; junction bases with no gene match: 1. Germline assignment: CDR1 SGHTA and CDR2 FQGNSA. CDR3 DNA: TGTGCCAGCAGCTTAACTAGCGGGCCCTACAATGAGCAGTTCTTC. This sequence encodes CASSLTSGPYNEQFF.

The rearrangement joins TRBV10-3 to TRBJ2-7; 10 bases agree with TRBD2. The CDR3 has 14 residues. Per germline, CDR1 ENHRY and CDR2 SYGVKD. V lost 3 bases, J lost 12 bases, and 11 bases stayed unmatched. In DNA, the CDR3 is TGTGCCATCAGTGACGGGGCTAGCGGGGGCCCGGGGTACTTC. Its protein is CAISDGASGGPGYF.

This chain connects TRBV6-6 to TRBJ2-7; a possible D gene is TRBD2 (6 bases). The CDR3 spans 15 residues. Germline-derived CDR1 and CDR2 are MNHNY and SVGAGI (reference sequence). The germline V and J ends were trimmed by 0 bases and 4 bases, with 13 bases remaining between them. The CDR3 nucleotides read TGTGCCAGCAGTTACTCGAGAATGGGGGGTTACGAGCAGTACTTC. This encodes CASSYSRMGGYEQYF.

This chain connects TRBV7-3 to TRBJ2-7; D is unresolved. The CDR3 is 14 amino acids. V was trimmed by 2 bases and J by 3 bases, leaving 11 bases between them. Germline V gene sequence: CDR1 SGHTA, CDR2 FQGTGA. CDR3 nucleotides: TGTGCCAGCAGCTTAGCCGATGGGAACTACGAGCAGTACTTC. Residues: CASSLADGNYEQYF.

The chain's CDR3 is CASSPSGIGELFF. The CDR3 DNA reads TGTGCCAGCAGTCCTAGCGGGATCGGGGAGCTGTTTTTT. The chain joins TRBV6-5 to TRBJ2-2, with 9 bases aligning to TRBD2. V was pared by 5 bases and J by 7 bases, with 2 bases of the junction left unmatched. This CDR3 has 13 residues. Germline V gene data show CDR1 as MNHEY and CDR2 as SVGAGI.

The rearrangement links TRBV5-5 to TRBJ2-7; D is perhaps TRBD1 (5 bases). The V and J ends lost 2 bases and 4 bases respectively, with 13 bases between them. Looked up from germline, CDR1 is SGHKS and CDR2 is YYEKEE (reference sequence). This CDR3 has 14 amino acids. The CDR3 sequence is CASSFSDSPYEQYF. CDR3 DNA: TGTGCCAGCAGCTTTTCAGACAGTCCTTACGAGCAGTACTTC.

V is TRBV10-3 and J is TRBJ1-1; 9 nucleotides agree with TRBD1. This CDR3 region has 15 residues. The germline CDR1 and CDR2 sequences are ENHRY and SYGVKD. V trimming: 8 bases; J trimming: 4 bases; junction bases outside the gene matches: 11. The CDR3 nucleotides read TGTGCCATCGGAGTTCCCCGGGACAGGGTCACTGAAGCTTTCTTT. Translated: CAIGVPRDRVTEAFF.

The chain employs TRBV6-2 or TRBV6-3 and TRBJ2-7, with TRBD2 identical over 10 bases. Germline V gene lookup returns CDR1 MNHEY and CDR2 SVGEGT. The V and J ends lost 5 bases and 3 bases, in that order; junction bases with no gene match: 13. This CDR3 is built from 17 residues. The CDR3 region has the DNA TGTGCCAGCAGTACCCCGGAACTAGCGGGGATCATCTACGAGCAGTACTTC. Its translation is CASSTPELAGIIYEQYF.

The chain combines TRBV9 with TRBJ2-5, with D possibly matching TRBD2 (6 bases). Germline V gene data show CDR1 as SGDLS and CDR2 as YYNGEE. The CDR3 is made up of 16 amino acids. V was trimmed by 0 bases and J by 2 bases, leaving 14 bases between them. The CDR3 protein is CASSVAFGGTQETQYF. The DNA of the CDR3 is TGTGCCAGCAGCGTAGCCTTTGGGGGGACGCAAGAGACCCAGTACTTC.

This clone has only one observation. The chain couples TRBV10-1 to TRBJ2-1, with D perhaps matching TRBD2 (6 bases). Trimming left V 2 bases short and J 3 bases short, with 11 bases between. From germline, CDR1 is WNHNN and CDR2 SYGVQD (reference sequence). This CDR3 comprises 15 residues. CDR3 in amino acids: CASSEGGSGYNEQFF. The CDR3 DNA reads as TGCGCCAGCAGTGAGGGTGGTAGCGGCTACAATGAGCAGTTCTTC.

V is TRBV4-1 and J is TRBJ1-4, with D unclear. The V gene lost 2 bases and the J gene lost 3 bases, with 13 bases spanning the gap. The germline CDR1 and CDR2 sequences are MGHRA and YSYEKL. The CDR3 loop spans 16 amino acids. The CDR3 region is CASSQFGRDPNEKLFF. The CDR3 nucleotides are TGCGCCAGCAGCCAATTTGGAAGGGATCCTAATGAAAAACTGTTTTTT.

The rearrangement links TRBV7-9 to TRBJ1-6; D possibly corresponds to TRBD1 (5 bases). The CDR3 is 17 amino acids. Deletions cut 1 base from V and 6 bases from J, with 16 bases between. CDR1 and CDR2 (germline): SEHNR, FQNEAQ (reference sequence). The CDR3 DNA is TGTGCCAGCAGCTTAGGGGGGACTCCCGGACGTAATTCACCCCTCCACTTT. This encodes CASSLGGTPGRNSPLHF.

The chain combines TRBV7-2 with TRBJ1-1; D is undetermined. Germline assignment: CDR1 SGHTA and CDR2 FQGNSA. V gave up 2 bases and J gave up 7 bases, with 14 bases separating them. The CDR3 covers 14 residues. CDR3 in amino acids: CASSLYSPRGEAFF. In DNA form, the CDR3 reads TGTGCCAGCAGCTTATATTCCCCCCGGGGTGAAGCTTTCTTT.

This clone was seen once. V usage is TRBV6-6 and J usage is TRBJ2-1; 9 nucleotides line up with TRBD1. This CDR3 region has 19 residues. With 5 bases clipped from V and 5 bases from J, the junction kept 19 bases outside the gene matches. Germline assignment: CDR1 MNHNY and CDR2 SVGAGI (reference sequence). DNA for the CDR3: TGTGCCAGCAGTCGAACCGCACGAATACAGGGGGCTTTGGACAATGAGCAGTTCTTC. This encodes CASSRTARIQGALDNEQFF.

This chain links TRBV7-2 with TRBJ1-4; 10 bases map to TRBD1. The ends lost 0 bases at V and 5 bases at J; junction bases unmatched: 0. Per the germline V gene, CDR1 is SGHTA and CDR2 is FQGNSA. The CDR3 is 15 amino acids. The CDR3 DNA reads as TGTGCCAGCAGCTTAGCGGGACAGGGGAATGAAAAACTGTTTTTT. It encodes CASSLAGQGNEKLFF.

The chain is built from TRBV10-2 and TRBJ2-5; D not resolved. The CDR3 covers 13 residues. Trimming removed 4 bases at V and 5 bases at J, with 11 bases between. From germline, CDR1 is WSHSY and CDR2 SAAADI. This CDR3 reads CASSAEVVETQYF. The CDR3, as DNA: TGCGCCAGCAGTGCCGAGGTGGTGGAGACCCAGTACTTC.